The 6 T cell receptor beta chains in this list originate from one sample, sequenced in a study of blood T cells in healthy people across ages. Through a sample-barcoded 5' primer and a J-beta primer mix, a second PCR was run for roughly 7 to 12 cycles. MiXCR, applied by TCRdb to the 5' RACE reads, yields one record per CDR3 protein. This table holds hundreds of thousands of distinct CDR3 sequences, approximately 40% found once. Sequenced: blood. The receptors were sampled from a man older than 75 in good health.

This chain connects TRBV20-1 to TRBJ2-7; D is unresolved. Per the germline V gene, CDR1 is DFQATT and CDR2 is SNEGSKA (reference sequence). V gave up 3 bases and J gave up 6 bases, with 18 bases separating them. The CDR3 runs 14 residues. CDR3 nucleotide sequence: TGCAGTGCTAGGGCCGACTCGCCGTGGTCCGAGCAGTACTTC. This translates into CSARADSPWSEQYF.

This clonotype was seen many times. This chain uses TRBV4-1 with TRBJ2-1; 10 positions match TRBD2. The J segment lost 9 bases and the V segment lost 0 bases, leaving 8 bases of the junction unmatched. CDR3 size: 16 residues. The germline V gene encodes CDR1 MGHRA and CDR2 YSYEKL. CDR3 DNA sequence: TGCGCCAGCAGCCAAGATCTGGCTAGCGGGGGCAGTGAGCAGTTCTTC. This gives the protein CASSQDLASGGSEQFF.

This clonotype was seen a handful of times. The chain is built from TRBV6-2 or TRBV6-3 and TRBJ2-7, with D maybe TRBD2 (5 bases). The germline V and J ends were trimmed by 11 bases and 7 bases, with 27 bases remaining between them. From germline, CDR1 is MNHEY and CDR2 SVGEGT. This CDR3 spans 15 amino acids. The CDR3 is CASRGRRSGLSEQYF. The CDR3 DNA reads TGTGCCTCGCGAGGCAGACGGAGCGGATTATCGGAGCAGTACTTC.

This clonotype has more than one count but fewer than ten. V gene TRBV2 combines with J gene TRBJ2-3, with D possibly being TRBD1 (5 bases). Germline V gene data show CDR1 as SNHLY and CDR2 as FYNNEI. CDR3 size: 14 residues. V gave up 6 bases and J gave up 1 base, with 11 bases separating them. The CDR3 loop is CASRAIQGTDTQYF. CDR3 sequence (DNA): TGTGCCAGCAGAGCAATACAGGGCACAGATACGCAGTATTTT.

This clonotype was counted many times. J is TRBJ1-5 and V is TRBV3-1; TRBD1 aligns across 8 bases. The J segment lost 2 bases and the V segment lost 4 bases, leaving 7 bases of the junction unmatched. There are 16 residues in the CDR3. Germline V CDR1 and CDR2: LGHDT, YNNKEL (reference sequence). This CDR3 reads CASSLGPTGGNQPQHF. Here the CDR3 DNA reads TGTGCCAGCAGCCTTGGACCGACAGGGGGCAATCAGCCCCAGCATTTT.

The gene calls are TRBV2 and TRBJ2-1; D possibly corresponds to TRBD1 (8 bases). In germline, CDR1 is SNHLY, CDR2 FYNNEI. The CDR3 is made up of 14 amino acids. The ends were cut back, 6 bases at V and 8 bases at J, with 17 bases in the middle. The CDR3 nucleotides are TGTGCCAGCAGCTTGGACAGGGAGGGCGATGAGCAGTTCTTC. This translates into CASSLDREGDEQFF.